This T cell receptor (beta chain) was retrieved from a study of early stage breast cancer tumors. At the level of the study: Of 15 to 20 invasive breast tumors, around 13 were hormone receptor-positive, HER2-negative.

Tumor samples used roughly 17-55 mg of diced tissue. Findings and limits, study-wide: Most shared enriched TCRB sequences were commonly generated ones.

Each sample had two DNA replicates, 0.5 to 0.65 ug blood or around 1.4 ug tissue. Clones were sequenced by immunoSEQ multiplex PCR, and TCRdb holds only the in-frame ones, with some missing. The table has fewer than 25,000 clones, roughly two thirds seen once. The CDR3 has 10 residues. Trimming shortened V by 3 bases and J by 11 bases, and 8 bases separated the two germline ends. The V gene's germline CDR1 is DFQATT and CDR2 SNEGSKA (reference sequence). Within the sample, this clone is medium-sized (0.01 to 0.1%). What it binds is not known. This rearrangement joins TRBV20-1 to TRBJ1-5; D uncertain. The receptor was derived from a person between 60 and 70 years old with breast cancer. Material for sequencing was breast tumor tissue. For the CDR3, the DNA is TGCAGTGCTAGTGCGGGGTCCCAGCATTTT. It yields the protein CSASAGSQHF.